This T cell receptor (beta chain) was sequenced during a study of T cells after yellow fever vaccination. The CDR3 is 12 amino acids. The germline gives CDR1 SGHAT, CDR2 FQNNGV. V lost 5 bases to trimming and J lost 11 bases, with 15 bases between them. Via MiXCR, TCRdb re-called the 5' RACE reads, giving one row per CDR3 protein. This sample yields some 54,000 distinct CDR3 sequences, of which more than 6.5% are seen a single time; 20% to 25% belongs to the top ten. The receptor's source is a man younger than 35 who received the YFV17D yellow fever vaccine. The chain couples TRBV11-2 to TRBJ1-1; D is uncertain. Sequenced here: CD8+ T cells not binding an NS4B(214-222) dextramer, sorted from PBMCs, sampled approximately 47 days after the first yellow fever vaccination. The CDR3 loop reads CASSGTTGVAFF. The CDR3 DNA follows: TGTGCCAGCAGCGGAACGACGGGTGTTGCTTTCTTT.